Presented here are 28 T cell receptor beta chains from one specimen sequenced in a study of T cell responses to AZD1222 COVID-19 vaccine. Here immunoSEQ multiplex PCR was the method, and the copy in TCRdb shows in-frame clones only, minus some. The sample has about 140,000 clones, about 90% seen once. The material was peripheral blood, obtained on day 0 of AZD1222 vaccination. These receptors originate from an adult in good health.

The chain joins TRBV28 to TRBJ1-4; 12 nucleotides line up with TRBD1. The ends lost 1 base at V and 7 bases at J; junction bases unmatched: 4. The germline gives CDR1 MDHEN, CDR2 SYDVKM. The length of the CDR3 is 16 residues. The CDR3: CASSLSGTGGLEKLFF. CDR3 sequence (DNA): TGTGCCAGCAGTTTATCGGGGACAGGGGGCCTTGAAAAACTGTTTTTT.

This rearrangement joins TRBV7-2 to TRBJ2-7; TRBD1 agrees at 7 bases. V lost 5 bases to trimming and J lost 3 bases; unmatched junction nucleotides: 7. This CDR3 spans 14 amino acids. The germline V gene has CDR1 SGHTA and CDR2 FQGNSA. In DNA form, the CDR3 reads TGTGCCAGCAGCCTCGGACAGGTGTACTACGAGCAGTACTTC. This sequence encodes CASSLGQVYYEQYF. Variable domain in full (rest from reference TRBV7-2 and TRBJ2-7): GAGVSQSPSNKVTEKGKDVELRCDPISGHTALYWYRQSLGQGLEFLIYFQGNSAPDKSGLPSDRFSAERTGGSVSTLTIQRTQQEDSAVYLCASSLGQVYYEQYFGPGTRLTVT.

The count of this clone is one. The chain combines TRBV7-9 with TRBJ1-2, with D unclear. The CDR3 covers 12 residues. The V gene lost 1 base and the J gene lost 3 bases, with 3 bases spanning the gap. Germline lookup yields CDR1 SEHNR and CDR2 FQNEAQ (reference sequence). The CDR3 bases are TGTGCCAGCAGCTTAGGGGACTATGGCTACACCTTC. The encoded protein is CASSLGDYGYTF.

V usage is TRBV5-1 and J usage is TRBJ2-7; D is perhaps TRBD1 or TRBD2 (5 bases each). The CDR3 length is 13 residues. The V gene's germline CDR1 is SGHRS and CDR2 YFSETQ. V was trimmed by 4 bases and J by 1 base, leaving 9 bases between them. The CDR3 spells CASSPGPSYEQYF. Here the CDR3 DNA reads TGCGCCAGCAGCCCGGGACCTTCCTACGAGCAGTACTTC.

The chain uses TRBV7-9 and TRBJ1-6, with TRBD1 as a possible D gene (6 bases). V was pared by 3 bases and J by 7 bases, with 16 bases between. CDR1 and CDR2 (germline): SEHNR, FQNEAQ (reference sequence). This CDR3 spans 16 amino acids. In nucleotides, the CDR3 is TGTGCCAGCAGCTTGGGGACATCGGGGGGGAATTCACCCCTCCACTTT. Protein sequence: CASSLGTSGGNSPLHF.

The chain employs TRBV6-1 and TRBJ1-2; 7 bases are a match to TRBD1. Looked up from germline, CDR1 is MNHNS and CDR2 is SASEGT. The ends lost 1 base at V and 4 bases at J; junction bases unmatched: 3. The CDR3 contains 14 residues. CDR3 sequence: CASSEVGTAYGYTF. CDR3 nucleotides: TGTGCCAGCAGTGAAGTAGGGACAGCCTATGGCTACACCTTC.

V gene TRBV19 combines with J gene TRBJ2-3; TRBD1 is a possible D gene (5 bases). The CDR3 runs 16 residues. V was pared by 6 bases and J by 1 base, with 17 bases between. Germline CDR1 reads LNHDA; CDR2 reads SQIVND (reference sequence). CDR3 region: CASRSAGADGTDTQYF. In nucleotides, the CDR3 is TGTGCCAGTAGATCGGCTGGGGCCGATGGCACAGATACGCAGTATTTT.

The V and J genes are TRBV28 and TRBJ1-2; maybe TRBD1 (6 bases). V lost 6 bases, J lost 1 base, and 15 bases lay in between. The CDR3 runs to 15 residues. Germline CDR1 reads MDHEN; CDR2 reads SYDVKM. CDR3 coding DNA: TGTGCCAGCAGGCCTGGACAGCCGTATAACTATGGCTACACCTTC. It translates to CASRPGQPYNYGYTF.

The chain joins TRBV9 to TRBJ1-1, with TRBD1 identical over 7 bases. The CDR3 has 15 residues. From germline, CDR1 is SGDLS and CDR2 YYNGEE. J gave up 7 bases and V 1 base, and 10 bases lay outside the gene matches. The CDR3 bases are TGTGCCAGCAGCGTACTTGAAGGGGGCATTGGTGAAGCTTTCTTT. This sequence encodes CASSVLEGGIGEAFF.

The chain employs TRBV10-3 and TRBJ2-4, with D perhaps matching TRBD2 (6 bases). Trimming pared 4 bases from V and 4 bases from J, leaving 11 bases between. The CDR3 contains 14 residues. CDR1 and CDR2 from the germline V gene are ENHRY and SYGVKD. Here the CDR3 DNA reads TGTGCCATCAGTGGGGGACTCGGTAAAAACATTCAGTACTTC. It encodes CAISGGLGKNIQYF.

The CDR3, as DNA: TGTGCCAGCAGCTCTCTCTACACAGATACGCAGTATTTT. Translating gives CASSSLYTDTQYF. The rearrangement uses TRBV11-2 and TRBJ2-3; D unclear. The CDR3 is 13 residues long. CDR1 is SGHAT, CDR2 FQNNGV, per germline. The germline V and J ends were trimmed by 4 bases and 2 bases, with 7 bases remaining between them.

The chain is built from TRBV15 and TRBJ2-7; 7 bases fit TRBD1. CDR1 is LNHNV, CDR2 YYDKDF, per germline (reference sequence). V lost 1 base, J lost 5 bases, and 8 bases stayed unmatched. The CDR3 totals 15 residues. The CDR3 DNA sequence: TGTGCCACCAGCAGAGGGATAAGCGACAGGGACGAGCAGTACTTC. Its translation: CATSRGISDRDEQYF.

This rearrangement joins TRBV29-1 to TRBJ2-5; 13 positions match TRBD2. The CDR3 has 15 amino acids. The germline CDR1 and CDR2 sequences are SQVTM and ANQGSEA. V trimming: 7 bases; J trimming: 5 bases; junction bases outside the gene matches: 10. CDR3 protein: CSATGLAGVRETQYF. CDR3 DNA sequence: TGCAGCGCTACCGGACTAGCGGGAGTACGGGAGACCCAGTACTTC.

This chain links TRBV7-9 with TRBJ2-5; 7 bases are shared with TRBD2. Looked up from germline, CDR1 is SEHNR and CDR2 is FQNEAQ (reference sequence). CDR3 length: 18 residues. V shed 5 bases and J 5 bases; nucleotides not matched to a gene: 20. CDR3 loop: CASSPATRERGFVETQYF. As DNA, the CDR3 is TGTGCCAGCAGCCCCGCAACCCGTGAGCGGGGATTTGTTGAGACCCAGTACTTC.

The chain recombines TRBV9 with TRBJ1-1; D not resolved. The V gene's germline CDR1 is SGDLS and CDR2 YYNGEE. The CDR3 has 18 residues. The V end lost 1 base, the J end lost 4 bases, and 23 bases lay between the germline ends. CDR3 protein: CASSVIAGQSVMGTEAFF. The CDR3 DNA reads TGTGCCAGCAGCGTAATCGCTGGGCAGTCCGTGATGGGCACTGAAGCTTTCTTT.

This rearrangement joins TRBV19 to TRBJ2-1, with D hard to call. The V and J ends lost 1 base and 6 bases respectively, with 7 bases between them. CDR3 length: 13 amino acids. Germline CDR1 reads LNHDA; CDR2 reads SQIVND (reference sequence). Here the CDR3 DNA reads TGTGCCAGTAGTATAGGGCCAGGCAATGAGCAGTTCTTC. Translating gives CASSIGPGNEQFF.

The chain joins TRBV5-1 to TRBJ2-3; the D is unclear. The CDR3 runs 18 residues. Germline-derived CDR1 and CDR2 are SGHRS and YFSETQ. V lost 4 bases and J 1 base, leaving 22 bases between the germline ends. The chain's CDR3 is CASSPRVGLGVGTDTQYF. In DNA, the CDR3 is TGCGCCAGCAGCCCTAGGGTTGGTCTGGGCGTCGGCACAGATACGCAGTATTTT.

The gene calls are TRBV5-4 and TRBJ1-6; maybe TRBD1 (6 bases). V lost 0 bases and J 7 bases, leaving 11 bases between the germline ends. Germline V gene data show CDR1 as SGHNT and CDR2 as YYREEE (reference sequence). There are 15 residues in the CDR3. CDR3 sequence: CASSLADRRNSPLHF. The CDR3 DNA sequence: TGTGCCAGCAGCTTGGCGGACAGAAGAAATTCACCCCTCCACTTT.

This clone has only one observation. The chain is built from TRBV19 and TRBJ2-3; TRBD2 might be the D (6 bases). This CDR3 is 15 amino acids long. Germline V lookup: CDR1 LNHDA, CDR2 SQIVND (reference sequence). Trimming took 9 bases from V and 0 from J, leaving 16 bases between them. Written as DNA, the CDR3 is TGTGCCAGCAGTCCCTTAGCGGAGAGCACAGATACGCAGTATTTT. This encodes CASSPLAESTDTQYF.

Here the CDR3 reads CASSRLAGGLYNEQFF. The CDR3 DNA reads as TGTGCCAGCAGCAGACTAGCGGGGGGGCTCTACAATGAGCAGTTCTTC. The chain combines TRBV11-2 with TRBJ2-1; 14 bases are a match to TRBD2. The CDR3 spans 16 residues. J was trimmed by 3 bases and V by 5 bases; bases with no gene match: 3. CDR1 is SGHAT and CDR2 is FQNNGV in the germline V gene.

This chain joins TRBV4-3 and TRBJ2-3; the D is unclear. There are 17 residues in the CDR3. Germline V CDR1 and CDR2: LGHNA, YSLEER. V was trimmed by 4 bases and J by 2 bases, leaving 19 bases between them. The DNA of the CDR3 is TGCGCCAGCAGCCGAGATCACCGTTGGGCGAACACAGATACGCAGTATTTT. Its protein product is CASSRDHRWANTDTQYF.

The rearrangement uses TRBV9 and TRBJ2-5; 13 bases line up with TRBD2. The germline CDR1 and CDR2 sequences are SGDLS and YYNGEE. This CDR3 is built from 15 residues. V dropped 4 bases and J dropped 5; count of bases not matched to a gene: 5. The CDR3 sequence is CASSLGLAGVETQYF. CDR3 nucleotides: TGTGCCAGCAGCCTCGGACTAGCGGGAGTGGAGACCCAGTACTTC. Using reference TRBV9 and TRBJ2-5 for the parts outside the CDR3, the full variable domain is DSGVTQTPKHLITATGQRVTLRCSPRSGDLSVYWYQQSLDQGLQFLIQYYNGEERAKGNILERFSAQQFPDLHSELNLSSLELGDSALYFCASSLGLAGVETQYFGPGTRLLVL.

The chain uses TRBV12-3 or TRBV12-4 and TRBJ2-7; D unresolved. CDR3 length: 13 residues. The V gene lost 6 bases and the J gene lost 7 bases, with 16 bases spanning the gap. The CDR3 loop is CASSPGLEREQYF. CDR3 coding DNA: TGTGCCAGCAGCCCGGGCCTTGAGAGAGAGCAGTACTTC.

The genes are TRBV5-6 and TRBJ2-7; 9 positions agree with TRBD1. The V and J ends lost 3 bases and 0 bases, in that order; junction bases with no gene match: 7. This CDR3 is 16 amino acids long. CDR1 is SGHDT, CDR2 YYEEEE, per germline. CDR3 sequence: CASSSPGTGNSYEQYF. CDR3 nucleotide sequence: TGTGCCAGCAGCTCCCCGGGGACAGGGAACTCCTACGAGCAGTACTTC.

This rearrangement joins TRBV6-5 to TRBJ2-7; TRBD2 is a possible D gene (7 bases). The CDR3 length is 14 residues. In germline, CDR1 is MNHEY, CDR2 SVGAGI. Trimming pared 5 bases from V and 4 bases from J, leaving 15 bases between. CDR3 DNA: TGTGCCAGCAGTCCCAGGGCGGGGGCGTACGAGCAGTACTTC. Translated, it gives CASSPRAGAYEQYF.

This chain joins TRBV7-2 and TRBJ2-7, with TRBD2 identical over 11 bases. The V gene end was trimmed by 2 bases and the J gene end by 2 bases; junction bases not matched to a gene: 5. The CDR3 runs to 16 residues. Per the germline V gene, CDR1 is SGHTA and CDR2 is FQGNSA. In DNA, the CDR3 is TGTGCCAGCAGCTTATTAACGACTAGCGGGGCCTACGAGCAGTACTTC. Amino acid sequence: CASSLLTTSGAYEQYF.

The rearrangement joins TRBV9 to TRBJ2-1, with D possibly TRBD2 on 5 matching bases. The CDR3 is 13 residues long. Trimming pared 3 bases from V and 6 bases from J, leaving 10 bases between. From germline, CDR1 is SGDLS and CDR2 YYNGEE. The CDR3 DNA follows: TGTGCCAGCAGCGCGGCCGCGGGCAATGAGCAGTTCTTC. This sequence encodes CASSAAAGNEQFF. Filled out from reference TRBV9 and TRBJ2-1, the complete variable domain reads DSGVTQTPKHLITATGQRVTLRCSPRSGDLSVYWYQQSLDQGLQFLIQYYNGEERAKGNILERFSAQQFPDLHSELNLSSLELGDSALYFCASSAAAGNEQFFGPGTRLTVL.

This clone showed up just a few times. The chain uses TRBV7-8 and TRBJ2-7; 7 nucleotides line up with TRBD2. Germline CDR1 reads SGHVS; CDR2 reads FQNEAQ. V lost 3 bases to trimming and J lost 7 bases; unmatched junction nucleotides: 9. This CDR3 has 14 residues. The CDR3 coding sequence is TGTGCCAGCAGCTTCCGCGGGAGCTCCTGGGAGCAGTACTTC. Translated, it gives CASSFRGSSWEQYF.